These 18 T cell receptor beta chains were sequenced from one sample in a study of T cell responses to AZD1222 COVID-19 vaccine. Using immunoSEQ multiplex PCR, the repertoire was profiled, and TCRdb retains in-frame clones only, with some absent. The table includes around 29,000 clones, 93% detected once. The source was peripheral blood, collected on day 0 of AZD1222 vaccination. The receptors come from an adult in good health.

This clone showed up just once. This rearrangement joins TRBV6-5 to TRBJ2-7, with D perhaps TRBD1 (5 bases). CDR1 is MNHEY, CDR2 SVGAGI, per germline. This CDR3 has 14 amino acids. Deletions cut 4 bases from V and 2 bases from J, with 12 bases between. CDR3 sequence: CASSFSTDAYEQYF. CDR3 sequence (DNA): TGTGCCAGCAGTTTCTCGACAGACGCCTACGAGCAGTACTTC.

Comment on this clone: Its ends do not fully match the called genes, so a read error is possible. The V gene is TRBV6-5, the J gene TRBJ2-7; 14 positions agree with TRBD2. Per the germline V gene, CDR1 is MNHEY and CDR2 is SVGAGI. The CDR3 has 16 amino acids. For the CDR3, the DNA is TGTGCCAGCAGTTCGACTAGCGGGAGGGCCTCCGACGAGCAGTACTTC. Amino acid sequence: CASSSTSGRASDEQYF.

The chain couples TRBV19 to TRBJ2-7; TRBD2 aligns across 10 bases. This CDR3 comprises 15 residues. V lost 7 bases to trimming and J lost 3 bases; unmatched junction nucleotides: 9. Germline values: CDR1 LNHDA, CDR2 SQIVND (reference sequence). This CDR3 is CASTRTSGSFYEQYF. The CDR3 DNA reads TGTGCCAGTACGCGGACTAGCGGCAGTTTCTACGAGCAGTACTTC.

V and J are TRBV20-1 and TRBJ2-1; D uncertain. Germline assignment: CDR1 DFQATT and CDR2 SNEGSKA (reference sequence). The germline V and J ends were trimmed by 5 bases and 4 bases, with 6 bases remaining between them. This CDR3 comprises 11 residues. The DNA for the CDR3 is TGCAGTGCTCCCGAATACAATGAGCAGTTCTTC. As protein: CSAPEYNEQFF.

The genes are TRBV4-1 and TRBJ1-2; 9 bases align to TRBD1. The ends lost 3 bases at V and 4 bases at J; junction bases unmatched: 6. The germline CDR1 and CDR2 sequences are MGHRA and YSYEKL. The CDR3 has 15 residues. CDR3 loop: CASSHRETGGYGYTF. The CDR3 coding sequence is TGCGCCAGCAGCCACCGTGAGACAGGGGGCTATGGCTACACCTTC.

DNA for the CDR3: TGTGCCAGCAGTCTGACTGAGTGGCGCTCCTATAATTCACCCCTCCACTTT. It encodes CASSLTEWRSYNSPLHF. The chain employs TRBV6-6 and TRBJ1-6; D not resolved. This CDR3 has 17 residues. The V gene's germline CDR1 is MNHNY and CDR2 SVGAGI (reference sequence). The V gene lost 5 bases and the J gene lost 0 bases, with 14 bases spanning the gap.

The chain uses TRBV28 and TRBJ1-2; a possible D gene is TRBD1 (6 bases). Germline-derived CDR1 and CDR2 are MDHEN and SYDVKM. The length of the CDR3 is 14 residues. Trimming cost V 6 bases and J 4 bases, with 15 bases left between them. The DNA of the CDR3 is TGTGCCAGCAGGACAGCGGGGGGGGCCTATGGCTACACCTTC. It translates to CASRTAGGAYGYTF.

J is TRBJ1-5 and V is TRBV19; no definite D call. V shed 5 bases and J shed 3 bases, with 14 bases lying between them. The CDR3 spans 15 residues. Germline CDR1 is LNHDA and CDR2 is SQIVND (reference sequence). The chain's CDR3 is CASSAGLSINQPQHF. In DNA, the CDR3 is TGTGCCAGTAGTGCGGGCCTATCGATCAATCAGCCCCAGCATTTT.

The gene calls are TRBV7-2 and TRBJ1-6; D perhaps matches TRBD1 (5 bases). V was pared by 2 bases and J by 8 bases, with 7 bases between. CDR3 length equals 13 residues. Germline lookup yields CDR1 SGHTA and CDR2 FQGNSA. CDR3 nucleotide sequence: TGTGCCAGCAGCTTACGAGGGGATTCACCCCTCCACTTT. Its protein is CASSLRGDSPLHF.

V gene TRBV18 combines with J gene TRBJ1-2; D is perhaps TRBD1 (6 bases). The CDR3 extends over 17 amino acids. CDR1 and CDR2 (germline): KGHSH, LQKENI. Trimming removed 4 bases at V and 4 bases at J, with 22 bases between. In nucleotides, the CDR3 is TGTGCCAGCTCACTCGTCGGACTTGGAGGGGGAATCTATGGCTACACCTTC. Residues: CASSLVGLGGGIYGYTF.

The chain uses TRBV7-2 and TRBJ1-5; D possibly corresponds to TRBD1 (5 bases). Germline values: CDR1 SGHTA, CDR2 FQGNSA. V shed 7 bases and J shed 3 bases, with 16 bases lying between them. This CDR3 region has 15 residues. For the CDR3, the DNA is TGTGCCAGCAACTTGGGGGTAGGGGTCAATCAGCCCCAGCATTTT. Its protein is CASNLGVGVNQPQHF.

The chain uses TRBV12-3 or TRBV12-4 and TRBJ1-1; D may be TRBD1 (5 bases). The CDR3 contains 12 residues. V was trimmed by 5 bases and J by 4 bases, leaving 8 bases between them. In DNA, the CDR3 is TGTGCCAGCAGTCCCGGGACCACTGAAGCTTTCTTT. It codes for CASSPGTTEAFF.

CDR3 sequence (DNA): TGTGCCAGCAGCTTAAGGCCAGGGGCTTCCTACGAGCAGTACTTC. Translation gives CASSLRPGASYEQYF. The chain joins TRBV11-3 to TRBJ2-7, with a tentative D call TRBD1 (6 bases). CDR1 SGHNT and CDR2 YENEEA come from the germline V gene. The CDR3 runs 15 residues. V was pared by 2 bases and J by 1 base, with 12 bases between.

The V and J genes are TRBV5-5 and TRBJ2-1, with 11 bases matching TRBD1. V lost 0 bases, J lost 3 bases, and 5 bases stayed unmatched. The V gene's germline CDR1 is SGHKS and CDR2 YYEKEE (reference sequence). CDR3 length equals 17 residues. The CDR3 loop reads CASSLDGQGAYYNEQFF. The CDR3 DNA reads TGTGCCAGCAGCTTGGACGGACAGGGGGCGTACTACAATGAGCAGTTCTTC.

V usage is TRBV19 and J usage is TRBJ2-7; 7 nucleotides agree with TRBD1. Trimming cost V 4 bases and J 3 bases; bases outside gene matches: 9. The germline CDR1 and CDR2 sequences are LNHDA and SQIVND (reference sequence). The CDR3 covers 15 residues. The CDR3 sequence is CASSRYPGQIYEQYF. The CDR3 coding sequence is TGTGCCAGTAGTAGATACCCGGGACAGATCTACGAGCAGTACTTC.

This chain joins TRBV4-1 and TRBJ2-7; the match to TRBD2 covers 8 bases. V shed 0 bases, J shed 3 bases, and the junction held 4 bases outside the gene matches. This CDR3 is 15 amino acids long. Germline V lookup: CDR1 MGHRA, CDR2 YSYEKL. The chain's CDR3 is CASSQDRTSSYEQYF. In nucleotides, the CDR3 is TGCGCCAGCAGCCAAGACCGGACTAGCAGCTACGAGCAGTACTTC.

The gene calls are TRBV19 and TRBJ1-5; a possible D gene is TRBD1 (6 bases). Germline CDR1 and CDR2: LNHDA and SQIVND (reference sequence). V was pared by 0 bases and J by 4 bases, with 10 bases between. This CDR3 region has 15 residues. CDR3 region: CASSIEDRPNQPQHF. The CDR3 DNA sequence: TGTGCCAGTAGTATAGAAGACAGGCCTAATCAGCCCCAGCATTTT.

A single count supports this clone. This chain connects TRBV20-1 to TRBJ1-1; D not resolved. Germline CDR1 is DFQATT and CDR2 is SNEGSKA (reference sequence). V gave up 0 bases and J gave up 8 bases, with 7 bases separating them. The CDR3 has 11 amino acids. The CDR3 region has the DNA TGCAGTGCTAGAGACCTGGCCGAAGCTTTCTTT. It codes for CSARDLAEAFF.